Shown below are 26 T cell receptor beta chains from a single sample sequenced in a study of blood T cell repertoires in COVID-19. The data were produced by immunoSEQ multiplex PCR, yet TCRdb's version contains in-frame clones alone and is incomplete. The sample has about 75,000 clones, 85% to 90% seen once; the top ten hold around 20%. Specimen: peripheral blood. These receptor sequences come from a human donor in a cohort sampled during active COVID-19.

V usage is TRBV10-3 and J usage is TRBJ2-1, with D unclear. Germline values: CDR1 ENHRY, CDR2 SYGVKD. The CDR3 is 15 residues long. Trimming removed 4 bases from V and 4 bases from J, with 14 bases in between. The CDR3 bases are TGTGCCATCAGTGGCGGCCGCTCGGGTTACAATGAGCAGTTCTTC. Its translation is CAISGGRSGYNEQFF.

The chain has TRBV28 and TRBJ1-5; TRBD1 aligns across 7 bases. The CDR3 covers 15 residues. Germline V gives CDR1 MDHEN, CDR2 SYDVKM. The V and J ends lost 7 bases and 5 bases, in that order; junction bases with no gene match: 11. CDR3 DNA: TGTGCCAGCATTCAAGGGGGCCCGTCGCATCAGCCCCAGCATTTT. This codes for CASIQGGPSHQPQHF.

This clone has just one count. The chain recombines TRBV19 with TRBJ1-1; 7 nucleotides match TRBD1. Germline CDR1 and CDR2: LNHDA and SQIVND (reference sequence). V trimming: 4 bases; J trimming: 4 bases; junction bases outside the gene matches: 6. This CDR3 comprises 14 residues. CDR3 coding DNA: TGTGCCAGTAGTACCGGACAGGCCTCCACTGAAGCTTTCTTT. This sequence encodes CASSTGQASTEAFF.

The V gene is TRBV10-3, the J gene TRBJ2-1; TRBD1 is a possible D gene (6 bases). Trimming cost V 2 bases and J 1 base, with 12 bases left between them. Per germline, CDR1 ENHRY and CDR2 SYGVKD. CDR3 length equals 16 residues. As DNA, the CDR3 is TGTGCCATCAGTGAGACACAGGGTTTTTCCTACAATGAGCAGTTCTTC. As protein: CAISETQGFSYNEQFF.

The gene calls are TRBV4-3 and TRBJ2-3, with 8 bases matching TRBD1. Germline V gene data show CDR1 as LGHNA and CDR2 as YSLEER. J lost 1 base, V lost 4 bases, and 16 bases had no gene match. The CDR3 is 19 amino acids. CDR3 sequence: CASSLSVGGRGQGTDTQYF. DNA of the CDR3: TGCGCCAGCAGCCTGTCAGTGGGTGGTAGGGGACAGGGCACAGATACGCAGTATTTT.

The genes are TRBV30 and TRBJ2-3, with 8 bases identical to TRBD1. Germline lookup yields CDR1 GTSNPN and CDR2 SVGIG (reference sequence). The CDR3 has 16 residues. J gave up 3 bases and V 3 bases, and 11 bases lay outside the gene matches. CDR3 sequence: CAWRGYRGARTDTQYF. CDR3 DNA sequence: TGTGCCTGGAGAGGTTACAGGGGGGCACGGACAGATACGCAGTATTTT.

V usage is TRBV5-1 and J usage is TRBJ2-2, with D possibly TRBD1 on 6 matching bases. The germline V gene has CDR1 SGHRS and CDR2 YFSETQ. The length of the CDR3 is 15 residues. The V end lost 4 bases, the J end lost 6 bases, and 16 bases lay between the germline ends. CDR3 sequence reads: CASSPTGGYPGELFF. In DNA, the CDR3 is TGCGCCAGCAGCCCGACAGGCGGGTACCCCGGGGAGCTGTTTTTT.

The chain links TRBV18 to TRBJ1-4; D remains ambiguous. Trimming took 2 bases from V and 7 from J, leaving 17 bases between them. This CDR3 is 16 amino acids long. Germline V lookup: CDR1 KGHSH, CDR2 LQKENI. The CDR3: CASSPRSTPRVEKLFF. The CDR3, as DNA: TGTGCCAGCTCACCAAGGTCGACCCCGCGGGTTGAAAAACTGTTTTTT.

The chain combines TRBV6-2 or TRBV6-3 with TRBJ2-7, with TRBD2 as a possible D gene (5 bases). Looked up from germline, CDR1 is MNHEY and CDR2 is SVGEGT. This CDR3 is built from 19 residues. The ends were cut back, 0 bases at V and 0 bases at J, with 21 bases in the middle. CDR3: CASSYSIWFIGGRSYEQYF. In DNA, the CDR3 is TGTGCCAGCAGTTACTCGATTTGGTTTATAGGCGGGCGCTCCTACGAGCAGTACTTC.

The V call is TRBV2, the J call TRBJ2-5; TRBD2 aligns across 7 bases. The V and J ends lost 7 bases and 2 bases, in that order; junction bases with no gene match: 1. Germline CDR1 reads SNHLY; CDR2 reads FYNNEI. The CDR3 spans 12 residues. CDR3 nucleotides: TGTGCCAGCATGGGGGGGCAAGAGACCCAGTACTTC. As protein: CASMGGQETQYF.

The V gene is TRBV2, the J gene TRBJ2-3, with 10 bases that match TRBD2. This CDR3 spans 16 amino acids. The V gene's germline CDR1 is SNHLY and CDR2 FYNNEI. V gave up 3 bases and J gave up 4 bases; unmatched junction bases: 7. The CDR3: CASSDWLAGVSDTQYF. For the CDR3, the DNA is TGTGCCAGCAGTGATTGGCTAGCGGGAGTTTCAGATACGCAGTATTTT.

The chain joins TRBV12-5 to TRBJ1-4, with TRBD1 matching 10 bases. Germline V gene sequence: CDR1 LGHNT, CDR2 FRNRAP. V gave up 0 bases and J gave up 0 bases; unmatched junction bases: 7. This CDR3 region has 19 residues. CDR3 DNA sequence: TGTGCTAGTGGTTTGGTTGGGACAGGGGAGCCGGCAACTAATGAAAAACTGTTTTTT. Translated: CASGLVGTGEPATNEKLFF.

The rearrangement joins TRBV2 to TRBJ2-3; TRBD2 aligns across 14 bases. Unmatched junction bases numbered 5, after V lost 7 bases and J lost 2 bases. CDR3 length: 16 residues. Germline CDR1 and CDR2: SNHLY and FYNNEI. In DNA form, the CDR3 reads TGTGCCAGCACGACTAGCGGGAGGGGGGTCACAGATACGCAGTATTTT. Translating gives CASTTSGRGVTDTQYF.

The chain uses TRBV7-3 and TRBJ1-1; D is perhaps TRBD1 (5 bases). Germline V lookup: CDR1 SGHTA, CDR2 FQGTGA. CDR3 size: 13 residues. The ends were cut back, 5 bases at V and 1 base at J, with 8 bases in the middle. This CDR3 is CASSAQGNTEAFF. The CDR3 DNA is TGTGCCAGCAGCGCTCAGGGGAACACTGAAGCTTTCTTT.

The chain carries TRBV6-5 and TRBJ2-6; D not resolved. Germline V gene lookup returns CDR1 MNHEY and CDR2 SVGAGI. Trimming left V 6 bases short and J 1 base short, with 10 bases between. The CDR3 totals 15 residues. The chain's CDR3 is CASRILPSGANVLTF. CDR3 nucleotides: TGTGCCAGCAGAATTCTTCCTTCTGGGGCCAACGTCCTGACTTTC.

V is TRBV6-2 or TRBV6-3 and J is TRBJ2-1; D remains ambiguous. The CDR3 consists of 13 residues. Trimming took 4 bases from V and 2 from J, leaving 6 bases between them. Germline assignment: CDR1 MNHEY and CDR2 SVGEGT. CDR3 sequence: CASSLTTYNEQFF. The DNA of the CDR3 is TGTGCCAGCAGTTTAACTACCTACAATGAGCAGTTCTTC.

The rearrangement joins TRBV5-8 to TRBJ1-1, with TRBD1 as a possible D gene (5 bases). V dropped 0 bases and J dropped 9 bases, with 9 bases sitting between them. CDR3 length equals 12 residues. Germline loops: CDR1 SGHTS, CDR2 YDEGEE. The CDR3 here is CASSLDRFKAFF. In DNA, the CDR3 is TGTGCCAGCAGCTTGGACAGGTTTAAAGCTTTCTTT.

The rearrangement joins TRBV5-6 to TRBJ2-5; 7 bases are shared with TRBD1. Germline V CDR1 and CDR2: SGHDT, YYEEEE. V gave up 2 bases and J gave up 6 bases; unmatched junction bases: 16. The CDR3 is 17 amino acids. In DNA form, the CDR3 reads TGTGCCAGCAGCTTTTGGTTAACAGGGGATCGTTTTAAGACCCAGTACTTC. It specifies CASSFWLTGDRFKTQYF.

V is TRBV7-9 and J is TRBJ2-7; TRBD1 or TRBD2 may be the D gene (5 bases each). The CDR3 contains 13 residues. With 5 bases removed from V and 5 bases from J, the gap between germline ends came to 13 bases. The germline gives CDR1 SEHNR, CDR2 FQNEAQ (reference sequence). The CDR3 coding sequence is TGTGCCAGCAGCAGGGGACCAGGGAACGAGCAGTACTTC. As protein: CASSRGPGNEQYF. The full variable domain, completed using reference TRBV7-9 and TRBJ2-7, is DTGVSQNPRHKITKRGQNVTFRCDPISEHNRLYWYRQTLGQGPEFLTYFQNEAQLEKSRLLSDRFSAERPKGSFSTLEIQRTEQGDSAMYLCASSRGPGNEQYFGPGTRLTVT.

The rearrangement uses TRBV27 and TRBJ2-1, with D tentatively TRBD2 (6 bases). The CDR3 runs to 17 residues. Germline loops: CDR1 MNHEY, CDR2 SMNVEV (reference sequence). The ends were cut back, 7 bases at V and 0 bases at J, with 19 bases in the middle. CDR3 coding DNA: TGTGCCAGCACCACGGGACTCCGGATTAGCTCCTACAATGAGCAGTTCTTC. It specifies CASTTGLRISSYNEQFF.

The CDR3 sequence is CASSLVGQEMNEKLFF. CDR3 sequence (DNA): TGTGCCAGCAGCTTGGTCGGACAGGAGATGAATGAAAAACTGTTTTTT. The chain joins TRBV5-4 to TRBJ1-4, with 7 positions matching TRBD1. After removal of 0 bases from V and 5 bases from J, the junction contained 7 bases not matched to a gene. This CDR3 spans 16 amino acids. Germline-derived CDR1 and CDR2 are SGHNT and YYREEE (reference sequence).

The chain combines TRBV13 with TRBJ2-1; 8 bases are shared with TRBD1. The CDR3 spans 21 residues. Trimming removed 4 bases from V and 4 bases from J; junction bases left unmatched: 24. Per germline, CDR1 PRHDT and CDR2 FYEKMQ (reference sequence). CDR3 nucleotide sequence: TGTGCCAGCAGCTGGGGTTCTGGACAGGGTCTGGTAACCGAAAGTTACAATGAGCAGTTCTTC. Protein sequence: CASSWGSGQGLVTESYNEQFF.

The chain has TRBV9 and TRBJ2-2; 13 bases map to TRBD2. J lost 11 bases, V lost 4 bases, and 11 bases had no gene match. The V gene's germline CDR1 is SGDLS and CDR2 YYNGEE. The CDR3 runs to 16 residues. The CDR3 here is CASSLGLAGVSGELFF. DNA for the CDR3: TGTGCCAGCAGCTTAGGACTAGCGGGAGTATCGGGAGAGCTGTTTTTT. Variable domain in full (rest from reference TRBV9 and TRBJ2-2): DSGVTQTPKHLITATGQRVTLRCSPRSGDLSVYWYQQSLDQGLQFLIQYYNGEERAKGNILERFSAQQFPDLHSELNLSSLELGDSALYFCASSLGLAGVSGELFFGEGSRLTVL.

This chain connects TRBV23-1 to TRBJ2-1; a possible D gene is TRBD1 (6 bases). TRBV23-1 is placed among ORFs of uncertain function. The CDR3 loop spans 12 amino acids. V was clipped by 9 bases and J by 6 bases, with 12 bases between them. The CDR3 nucleotides are TGCGCCAGACCTACAGGGTGCAATGAGCAGTTCTTC. This codes for CARPTGCNEQFF.

The sample holds a few counts of this clone. The chain uses TRBV30 and TRBJ2-7; no clear D. The V and J ends lost 6 bases and 6 bases respectively, with 18 bases between them. CDR1 and CDR2 (germline): GTSNPN, SVGIG (reference sequence). The CDR3 spans 13 residues. DNA for the CDR3: TGTGCCTGTAGCAATCAGCTGCTGGGCGAGCAGTACTTC. Translated, it gives CACSNQLLGEQYF.

CDR3 in DNA: TGTGCCAGCAGCCCCCCCGGGGCGGGAGGGGCCAACGTCCTGACTTTC. Its translation is CASSPPGAGGANVLTF. The rearrangement uses TRBV28 and TRBJ2-6, with D perhaps TRBD2 (6 bases). The CDR3 consists of 16 residues. Germline CDR1 and CDR2: MDHEN and SYDVKM. The V end was cut by 6 bases, the J end by 4 bases, with 16 bases between.